The 19 T cell receptor beta chains reported below all come from one sample, sequenced in a study of blood T cell repertoires in COVID-19. Sequencing was performed with immunoSEQ multiplex PCR; in TCRdb, only in-frame clones are kept and a portion is missing. The sample has 130,000 to 150,000 clones, more than 65% seen once. The sequenced sample consisted of peripheral blood. These receptors were collected from a man aged 55 to 70 with active or convalescent COVID-19.

The chain employs TRBV14 and TRBJ1-2, with D possibly TRBD1 on 5 matching bases. The ends were cut back, 1 base at V and 2 bases at J, with 14 bases in the middle. Germline V gives CDR1 SGHDN, CDR2 FVKESK. This CDR3 region has 16 residues. CDR3 loop: CASSQGSGYLNYGYTF. Here the CDR3 DNA reads TGTGCCAGCAGCCAAGGATCAGGGTACCTCAACTATGGCTACACCTTC.

This CDR3 is CASSLSGGAVGYTF. The CDR3 DNA sequence: TGTGCCAGCAGCCTCTCAGGGGGCGCGGTTGGCTACACCTTC. The gene calls are TRBV5-5 and TRBJ1-2, with 8 positions matching TRBD1. J gave up 7 bases and V 4 bases, and 9 bases lay outside the gene matches. Germline assignment: CDR1 SGHKS and CDR2 YYEKEE (reference sequence). The CDR3 consists of 14 residues.

The V call is TRBV19, the J call TRBJ1-5; no clear D gene. The germline V gene encodes CDR1 LNHDA and CDR2 SQIVND (reference sequence). CDR3 size: 13 residues. The germline V and J ends were trimmed by 10 bases and 0 bases, with 10 bases remaining between them. CDR3 region: CATSSYSNQPQHF. The CDR3 DNA is TGTGCCACCTCGAGTTATAGCAATCAGCCCCAGCATTTT.

This sequence joins TRBV24-1 and TRBJ1-5; 8 nucleotides line up with TRBD1. Germline assignment: CDR1 KGHDR and CDR2 SFDVKD. V lost 6 bases and J lost 7; bases outside the gene matches: 10. This CDR3 has 15 amino acids. CDR3 sequence (DNA): TGTGCCACCAGTCCATCAGGACAGGGAACCCAGCCCCAGCATTTT. It is translated as CATSPSGQGTQPQHF.

The chain couples TRBV6-5 to TRBJ1-1, with D perhaps matching TRBD1 (5 bases). The CDR3 has 12 amino acids. CDR1 and CDR2 from the germline V gene are MNHEY and SVGAGI. V was pared by 0 bases and J by 7 bases, with 6 bases between. CDR3 loop: CASSYSTVEAFF. CDR3 nucleotide sequence: TGTGCCAGCAGTTACTCGACAGTTGAAGCTTTCTTT.

The CDR3 region is CASSIKAEWYQPQHF. DNA for the CDR3: TGTGCCAGTAGTATAAAAGCCGAGTGGTATCAGCCCCAGCATTTT. The chain recombines TRBV19 with TRBJ1-5; D unclear. V dropped 2 bases and J dropped 5 bases, with 13 bases sitting between them. This CDR3 is 15 amino acids long. Germline V lookup: CDR1 LNHDA, CDR2 SQIVND (reference sequence). Variable domain in full (rest from reference TRBV19 and TRBJ1-5): DGGITQSPKYLFRKEGQNVTLSCEQNLNHDAMYWYRQDPGQGLRLIYYSQIVNDFQKGDIAEGYSVSREKKESFPLTVTSAQKNPTAFYLCASSIKAEWYQPQHFGDGTRLSIL.

V and J are TRBV2 and TRBJ1-2; D unresolved. In germline, CDR1 is SNHLY, CDR2 FYNNEI. CDR3 length: 14 amino acids. Trimming left V 1 base short and J 5 bases short, with 11 bases between. This chain's CDR3 is CASSEGGILYGYTF. The CDR3 DNA follows: TGTGCCAGCAGTGAAGGCGGTATCCTATATGGCTACACCTTC. Supplemented by reference TRBV2 and TRBJ1-2, the full variable domain reads EPEVTQTPSHQVTQMGQEVILRCVPISNHLYFYWYRQILGQKVEFLVSFYNNEISEKSEIFDDQFSVERPDGSNFTLKIRSTKLEDSAMYFCASSEGGILYGYTFGSGTRLTVV.

The chain recombines TRBV7-8 with TRBJ2-2, with TRBD2 as a possible D gene (6 bases). From germline, CDR1 is SGHVS and CDR2 FQNEAQ. The CDR3 runs to 16 residues. The V end lost 5 bases, the J end lost 1 base, and 14 bases lay between the germline ends. CDR3 nucleotide sequence: TGTGCCAGCAGCAGCCCCGGGCGGGAGAACACCGGGGAGCTGTTTTTT. Protein product: CASSSPGRENTGELFF. Full variable domain (rest looked up from reference TRBV7-8 and TRBJ2-2): GAGVSQSPRYKVAKRGQDVALRCDPISGHVSLFWYQQALGQGPEFLTYFQNEAQLDKSGLPSDRFFAERPEGSVSTLKIQRTQQEDSAVYLCASSSPGRENTGELFFGEGSRLTVL.

This clone appeared once. The rearrangement links TRBV5-1 to TRBJ1-3; D gene uncertain. Germline V gene lookup returns CDR1 SGHRS and CDR2 YFSETQ. V was pared by 0 bases and J by 0 bases, with 7 bases between. This CDR3 has 15 residues. The CDR3 nucleotides read TGCGCCAGCAGCTTGGAATCCAGCTCTGGAAACACCATATATTTT. Its protein is CASSLESSSGNTIYF.

This rearrangement joins TRBV3-1 (or the pseudogene TRBV3-2) to TRBJ2-7, with 8 bases matching TRBD2. The CDR3 extends over 15 amino acids. V was pared by 1 base and J by 1 base, with 3 bases of the junction left unmatched. Germline V gene sequence: CDR1 LGHDT, CDR2 YNNKEL (reference sequence). Written as DNA, the CDR3 is TGTGCCAGCAGCCAAGGGACTAGCCGTTCCTACGAGCAGTACGTC. Protein product: CASSQGTSRSYEQYV.

This chain uses TRBV7-9 with TRBJ1-4; D is undetermined. There are 14 residues in the CDR3. Germline V gene data show CDR1 as SEHNR and CDR2 as FQNEAQ (reference sequence). V was clipped by 5 bases and J by 0 bases, with 7 bases between them. The CDR3 nucleotides are TGTGCCAGCAGCGGCCCTGCAACTAATGAAAAACTGTTTTTT. Protein sequence: CASSGPATNEKLFF.

This chain uses TRBV6-2 or TRBV6-3 with TRBJ1-2, with D possibly matching TRBD1 (5 bases). V was shortened by 2 bases and J by 8 bases, with 15 bases between the two germline ends. From germline, CDR1 is MNHEY and CDR2 SVGEGT. The CDR3 sequence is 14 residues long. CDR3 loop: CASSYGREGYGYTF. CDR3 DNA sequence: TGTGCCAGCAGTTACGGCAGGGAGGGGTACGGCTACACCTTC.

The chain couples TRBV5-4 to TRBJ2-2; a possible D gene is TRBD1 (5 bases). CDR3 length equals 18 residues. CDR1 is SGHNT, CDR2 YYREEE, per germline (reference sequence). The ends were cut back, 0 bases at V and 4 bases at J, with 19 bases in the middle. CDR3 region: CASSLGVTIAQGTGELFF. The CDR3 DNA reads TGTGCCAGCAGCTTGGGGGTAACGATTGCTCAGGGCACCGGGGAGCTGTTTTTT.

The V gene is TRBV6-1, the J gene TRBJ1-5; D gene unclear. V was cut by 2 bases and J by 0 bases, with 8 bases left in between. This CDR3 has 15 amino acids. Germline CDR1 MNHNS, CDR2 SASEGT. The CDR3 sequence: CASSETEYSNQPQHF. The CDR3 DNA reads TGTGCCAGCAGTGAAACGGAGTATAGCAATCAGCCCCAGCATTTT.

The chain recombines TRBV6-5 with TRBJ1-4; the D gene is possibly TRBD1 (5 bases). The germline gives CDR1 MNHEY, CDR2 SVGAGI. V was cut by 6 bases and J by 10 bases, with 12 bases left in between. The CDR3 has 12 amino acids. The CDR3 region is CASSAGRRKLFF. CDR3 nucleotide sequence: TGTGCCAGCAGCGCAGGGCGGAGAAAACTGTTTTTT.

The chain links TRBV11-2 to TRBJ1-1; weak D call: TRBD1 (6 bases). Germline V lookup: CDR1 SGHAT, CDR2 FQNNGV. With 3 bases removed from V and 6 bases from J, the gap between germline ends came to 11 bases. The CDR3 has 13 residues. The CDR3 reads CASSFAGAPEAFF. In DNA form, the CDR3 reads TGTGCCAGCAGCTTTGCGGGGGCCCCTGAAGCTTTCTTT.

As DNA, the CDR3 is TGTGCCAGCACGAAGGGGATGTACTATGGCTACACCTTC. It specifies CASTKGMYYGYTF. This chain joins TRBV2 and TRBJ1-2; D possibly corresponds to TRBD1 (5 bases). The germline gives CDR1 SNHLY, CDR2 FYNNEI. Trimming left V 7 bases short and J 3 bases short, with 12 bases between. There are 13 residues in the CDR3. Supplemented by reference TRBV2 and TRBJ1-2, the full variable domain reads EPEVTQTPSHQVTQMGQEVILRCVPISNHLYFYWYRQILGQKVEFLVSFYNNEISEKSEIFDDQFSVERPDGSNFTLKIRSTKLEDSAMYFCASTKGMYYGYTFGSGTRLTVV.

This clone has a handful of counts. The chain is built from TRBV6-2 or TRBV6-3 and TRBJ1-1, with D hard to call. CDR3 size: 12 residues. Germline values: CDR1 MNHEY, CDR2 SVGEGT. V was clipped by 5 bases and J by 3 bases, with 7 bases between them. CDR3 region: CASSTTYTEAFF. In nucleotides, the CDR3 is TGTGCCAGCAGTACGACTTACACTGAAGCTTTCTTT.

This clone appeared once. The chain combines TRBV19 with TRBJ2-1, with D possibly TRBD1 on 5 matching bases. The germline V gene encodes CDR1 LNHDA and CDR2 SQIVND (reference sequence). Between the trimmed V and J ends, which lost 4 bases and 7 bases, there was a span of 20 bases. This CDR3 is 16 amino acids long. CDR3 region: CASSTPPRQGGNEQFF. The CDR3 nucleotides are TGTGCCAGTAGTACCCCTCCGAGGCAGGGTGGTAATGAGCAGTTCTTC. Supplemented by reference TRBV19 and TRBJ2-1, the full variable domain reads DGGITQSPKYLFRKEGQNVTLSCEQNLNHDAMYWYRQDPGQGLRLIYYSQIVNDFQKGDIAEGYSVSREKKESFPLTVTSAQKNPTAFYLCASSTPPRQGGNEQFFGPGTRLTVL.